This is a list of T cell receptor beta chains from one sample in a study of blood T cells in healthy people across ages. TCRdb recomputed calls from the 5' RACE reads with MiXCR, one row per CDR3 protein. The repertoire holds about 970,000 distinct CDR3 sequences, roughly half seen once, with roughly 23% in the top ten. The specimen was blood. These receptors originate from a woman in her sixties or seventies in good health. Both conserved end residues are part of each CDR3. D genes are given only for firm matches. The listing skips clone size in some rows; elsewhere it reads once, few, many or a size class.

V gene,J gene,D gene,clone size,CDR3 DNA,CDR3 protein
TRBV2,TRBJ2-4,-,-,TGTGCCAGTTACAGGGATGTCATTCAGTACTTC,CASYRDVIQYF
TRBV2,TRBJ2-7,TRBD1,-,TGTGCCAGCAGTGAAGAAGAAGGGGGCGCGTCGATTCAACCCTACGAGCAGTACTTC,CASSEEEGGASIQPYEQYF
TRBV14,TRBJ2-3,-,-,TGTGCCAGCAGCCAAGTCCGGGCTAGATTAGTGGCCTCTAAAGATACGCAGTATTTT,CASSQVRARLVASKDTQYF
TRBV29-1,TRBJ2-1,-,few,TGCAGCGTTACCAATCCGGGACTGCAATTTATTGAGCAGTTCTTC,CSVTNPGLQFIEQFF
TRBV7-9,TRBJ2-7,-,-,TGTGCCAGCGGGGAATCCTGGGGTGACAATGAGCAGTACTTC,CASGESWGDNEQYF
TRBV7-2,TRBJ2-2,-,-,TGTGCCAGCAGCTTAGGCAGGGGATTCACCGGGGAGCTGTTTTTT,CASSLGRGFTGELFF
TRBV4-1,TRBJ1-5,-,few,TGCGCCAGCAGCATTGGGCCTGCGCGCAGCAATCAGCCCCAGCATTTT,CASSIGPARSNQPQHF
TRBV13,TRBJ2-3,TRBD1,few,TGTGCCAGCAGCTTAACCTCCCGGACAGGGGGCCTCACAGATACGCAGTATTTT,CASSLTSRTGGLTDTQYF
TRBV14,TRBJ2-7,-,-,TGTGCCAGCAGCCATTTTCAGGGAAACGAGCAGTACTTC,CASSHFQGNEQYF
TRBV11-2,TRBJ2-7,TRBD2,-,TGTGCCAGCAGCAGGAATGGAGGGGCAGCGGGAGCCTACGAGCAGTACTTC,CASSRNGGAAGAYEQYF
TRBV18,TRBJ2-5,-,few,TGTGCCAGCTCACTGAAGGGGGGAAGAGAGACCCAGTACTTC,CASSLKGGRETQYF
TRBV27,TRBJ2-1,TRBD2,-,TGTGCCAGCAGTGGGCGACTAGCGGTCGCCTACAATGAGCAGTTCTTC,CASSGRLAVAYNEQFF
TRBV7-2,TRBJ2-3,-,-,TGTGCCAGCAGCTTAGCTTCCGCTGTCGGGACCCCAATTATAGATACGCAGTATTTT,CASSLASAVGTPIIDTQYF
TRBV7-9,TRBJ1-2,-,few,TGTGCCAGCAGCTCGTGGCGTAACTATGGCTACACCTTC,CASSSWRNYGYTF
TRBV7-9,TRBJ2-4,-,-,TGTGCCAGCAGCCCGCCGGGGACCAAAAACATTCAGTACTTC,CASSPPGTKNIQYF
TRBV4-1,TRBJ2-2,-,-,TGCGCCAGCAGCTTACAGGGGGGAGGGCTTACCGGGGAGCTGTTTTTT,CASSLQGGGLTGELFF
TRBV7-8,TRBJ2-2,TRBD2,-,TGTGCCAGCAGCTCACTTATAACTAGCGGGATAACCGGGGAGCTGTTTTTT,CASSSLITSGITGELFF
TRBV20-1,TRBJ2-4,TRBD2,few,TGCAGTGCTCGGACTACCGGGACTAGGCAGTACTTC,CSARTTGTRQYF
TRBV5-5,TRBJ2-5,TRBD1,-,TGTGCCAGCAGCGTGGACAGGGAAGAGACCCAGTACTTC,CASSVDREETQYF
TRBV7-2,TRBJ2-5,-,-,TGTGCCAGCAGCTCCTCGCGAGCGTACCAAGAGACCCAGTACTTC,CASSSSRAYQETQYF
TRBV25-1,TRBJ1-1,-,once,TGTGCCAGCAGCCCAAGGACGCCCGAGAACACTGAAGCTTTCTTT,CASSPRTPENTEAFF
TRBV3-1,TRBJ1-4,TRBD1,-,TGTGCCAGCAGCCCGAGGACAGGGATGGAAAAACTGTTTTTT,CASSPRTGMEKLFF
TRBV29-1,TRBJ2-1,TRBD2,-,TGCAGCGTTGAGGGAGGGAACCCACCACATGAGCAGTTCTTC,CSVEGGNPPHEQFF
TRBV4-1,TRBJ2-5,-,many,TGCGCCAGCAGCCAAGAGAAGATTGCGGCAGGACAAGAGACCCAGTACTTC,CASSQEKIAAGQETQYF
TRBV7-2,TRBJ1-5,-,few,TGTGCCAGCAGACGGACGGGAAATAGCAATCAGCCCCAGCATTTT,CASRRTGNSNQPQHF
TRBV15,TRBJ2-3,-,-,TGTGCCACCAGCAGAGATGCGGAAAGCACAGATACGCAGTATTTT,CATSRDAESTDTQYF
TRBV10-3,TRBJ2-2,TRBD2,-,TGTGCCACCAGACTAGCGCCAGACACCGGGGAGCTGTTTTTT,CATRLAPDTGELFF
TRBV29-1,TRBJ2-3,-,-,TGCAGCGTTGAGCAGGGGGGTGGCACAGATACGCAGTATTTT,CSVEQGGGTDTQYF
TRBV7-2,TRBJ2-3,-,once,TGTGCCAGCAGCCTAGGACAGAGACCGGCAGATACGCAGTATTTT,CASSLGQRPADTQYF
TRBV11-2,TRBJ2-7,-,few,TGTGCCAGCAGTCGGCAAAGGGCCTCCTACGAGCAGTACTTC,CASSRQRASYEQYF
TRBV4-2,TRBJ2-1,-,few,TGTGCCAGCAGCCGGAACTTAGACAATGAGCAGTTCTTC,CASSRNLDNEQFF
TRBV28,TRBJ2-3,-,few,TGTGCCAGCAGTTTCGAGGGTTCTACAGATACGCAGTATTTT,CASSFEGSTDTQYF
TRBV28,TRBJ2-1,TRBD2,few,TGTGCCAGCAGTCCTCATGGAGGACTAGCCTATGAGCAGTTCTTC,CASSPHGGLAYEQFF
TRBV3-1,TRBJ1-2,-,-,TGTGCCAGCAGCCAACACGGACAGTTCTATGGCTACACCTTC,CASSQHGQFYGYTF
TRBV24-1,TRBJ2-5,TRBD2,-,TGTGCCACCAGTGACCAACTAGCGGGTGGGGGCAATGAGCAGTACTTC,CATSDQLAGGGNEQYF